This T cell receptor (beta chain) is drawn from a study of response to subunit inactivated influenza vaccine. Overall study results and limits: Authors suggested seasonal influenza vaccinations each recruit few new T cells.

Each CDR3 protein is one row after TCRdb ran MiXCR on the RT-PCR reads. Here the sample spans 200,000 to 250,000 distinct CDR3 sequences, approximately 12% being singletons. The J segment lost 2 bases and the V segment lost 4 bases, leaving 4 bases of the junction unmatched. The CDR3 sequence is 15 residues long. Germline V CDR1 and CDR2: MNHNS, SASEGT. This clonotype appeared a few times. The antigen is undetermined. The specimen comprised non-naive T cells sorted from PBMCs, sampled less than 15 days before vaccination. The chain carries TRBV6-1 and TRBJ2-2, with TRBD2 identical over 7 bases. This TCR was sampled from a man aged 50-59 years who received an inactivated influenza vaccine. For the CDR3, the DNA is TGTGCCAGCAGTGTCGGGGGGACTAACACCGGGGAGCTGTTTTTT. Translated: CASSVGGTNTGELFF.